Presented here are 9 T cell receptor beta chains from one specimen sequenced in a study of response to subunit inactivated influenza vaccine. TCRdb re-analysed the RT-PCR reads in MiXCR, keeping a single row per CDR3 protein. The sample shows about 700,000 distinct CDR3 sequences, 14% of them seen only once. This specimen consisted of PBMCs from blood, obtained around 15 days before vaccination. All receptors come from a man between 45 and 60 years old who received an inactivated influenza vaccine.

There are a few counts of this clonotype. This chain uses TRBV7-2 with TRBJ2-4; TRBD1 matches at 8 bases. J gave up 3 bases and V 5 bases, and 9 bases lay outside the gene matches. Germline-derived CDR1 and CDR2 are SGHTA and FQGNSA. The CDR3 sequence is 16 residues long. The CDR3, as DNA: TGTGCCAGCAGCCCAGGACAGGGCAGAGACAAAAACATTCAGTACTTC. Amino acids: CASSPGQGRDKNIQYF. Drawing the rest from reference TRBV7-2 and TRBJ2-4, the complete variable domain is GAGVSQSPSNKVTEKGKDVELRCDPISGHTALYWYRQSLGQGLEFLIYFQGNSAPDKSGLPSDRFSAERTGGSVSTLTIQRTQQEDSAVYLCASSPGQGRDKNIQYFGAGTRLSVL.

Here the CDR3 reads CATSDWDRVGETQYF. CDR3 coding DNA: TGTGCCACCAGTGATTGGGACAGGGTGGGGGAGACCCAGTACTTC. The chain uses TRBV24-1 and TRBJ2-5; 9 bases agree with TRBD1. Per germline, CDR1 KGHDR and CDR2 SFDVKD. This CDR3 has 15 amino acids. The junction had 5 bases not matched to a gene; V was cut back by 2 bases and J by 5 bases.

This chain connects TRBV14 to TRBJ2-2; possible D gene TRBD2, 6 bases. This CDR3 has 14 amino acids. Trimming left V 3 bases short and J 6 bases short, with 11 bases between. Germline loops: CDR1 SGHDN, CDR2 FVKESK. CDR3 sequence reads: CASSHPEGAGELFF. The CDR3, as DNA: TGTGCCAGCAGCCACCCGGAGGGAGCCGGGGAGCTGTTTTTT.

Here the CDR3 DNA reads TGTGCCAGCAGCTTAGCTTCCGCCGGGGCGTACGAGCAGTACTTC. This gives the protein CASSLASAGAYEQYF. The chain couples TRBV7-2 to TRBJ2-7; the D gene could be TRBD1 or TRBD2 (5 bases each). The length of the CDR3 is 15 residues. V was trimmed by 0 bases and J by 4 bases, leaving 13 bases between them. Germline CDR1 and CDR2: SGHTA and FQGNSA. Looking up the rest from reference TRBV7-2 and TRBJ2-7 gives the full variable domain: GAGVSQSPSNKVTEKGKDVELRCDPISGHTALYWYRQSLGQGLEFLIYFQGNSAPDKSGLPSDRFSAERTGGSVSTLTIQRTQQEDSAVYLCASSLASAGAYEQYFGPGTRLTVT.

This clonotype appeared a few times. CDR3 coding DNA: TGTGCCGCGACTGCGGGCTACGAGCAGTACTTC. Protein sequence: CAATAGYEQYF. The V call is TRBV6-2 or TRBV6-3, the J call TRBJ2-7, with D maybe TRBD2 (5 bases). Germline assignment: CDR1 MNHEY and CDR2 SVGEGT. The ends were cut back, 11 bases at V and 3 bases at J, with 11 bases in the middle. The CDR3 extends over 11 amino acids.

J is TRBJ2-3 and V is TRBV12-3 or TRBV12-4; TRBD1 aligns across 9 bases. Trimming cost V 5 bases and J 5 bases; bases outside gene matches: 8. CDR3 length: 15 residues. The CDR3 DNA follows: TGTGCCAGCAGTCTCTCCGGGACAGGGAGAGATACGCAGTATTTT. This sequence encodes CASSLSGTGRDTQYF.

The chain is built from TRBV4-1 and TRBJ1-5; D call uncertain. Germline values: CDR1 MGHRA, CDR2 YSYEKL. Between the trimmed V and J ends, which lost 3 bases and 2 bases, there was a span of 14 bases. The CDR3 covers 16 residues. The CDR3 loop is CASSQSGFRGNQPQHF. The CDR3 region has the DNA TGCGCCAGCAGCCAGTCGGGGTTTAGGGGCAATCAGCCCCAGCATTTT.

The CDR3 reads CATRGLAGVDEQFF. The CDR3 DNA reads as TGTGCCACCAGGGGACTAGCGGGAGTAGATGAGCAGTTCTTC. The genes are TRBV24-1 and TRBJ2-1, with 14 bases fitting TRBD2. The germline gives CDR1 KGHDR, CDR2 SFDVKD. The length of the CDR3 is 14 residues. The ends lost 7 bases at V and 8 bases at J; junction bases unmatched: 3.

This clonotype was found many times. This rearrangement joins TRBV6-2 or TRBV6-3 to TRBJ2-1; the D gene is possibly TRBD1 (5 bases). This CDR3 has 12 residues. The ends were cut back, 7 bases at V and 15 bases at J, with 19 bases in the middle. Germline loops: CDR1 MNHEY, CDR2 SVGEGT. The CDR3 here is CASKPGQGRPFF. The CDR3 nucleotides read TGTGCCAGCAAACCCGGGCAGGGCAGGCCGTTCTTC.